The 2 T cell receptor beta chains below come from one sample, sequenced in a study of shared clonotypes between healthy human individuals. Assay: immunoSEQ multiplex PCR; the TCRdb copy retains only in-frame clones and omits some. Of more than 550,000 clones in the sample, 90% were seen once. Specimen: memory CD8+ T cells from PBMCs. The subset was: CD45RO+ cells pooled with CCR7-negative TemRA cells. These receptor sequences come from a man aged 18 to 30 in good health. Some clones in this sample may be carry-over from other donors' samples.

The chain employs TRBV9 and TRBJ2-1; 8 nucleotides line up with TRBD2. Germline V lookup: CDR1 SGDLS, CDR2 YYNGEE. Losses at the gene ends were 6 bases for V and 6 bases for J; bases not matched to a gene: 5. The CDR3 extends over 13 amino acids. The chain's CDR3 is CASNPGGGNEQFF. CDR3 DNA: TGTGCCAGCAACCCGGGAGGGGGCAATGAGCAGTTCTTC.

The rearrangement uses TRBV27 and TRBJ2-1; 8 bases agree with TRBD2. CDR1 and CDR2 (germline): MNHEY, SMNVEV (reference sequence). This CDR3 has 17 residues. Trimming cost V 3 bases and J 4 bases; bases outside gene matches: 11. CDR3 coding DNA: TGTGCCAGCAGTTTCCGTGCGGCGGGGGGTTTGTACAATGAGCAGTTCTTC. This translates into CASSFRAAGGLYNEQFF.